The T cell receptor beta chain described here comes from a study of blood T cell repertoires in COVID-19. The V end was cut by 6 bases, the J end by 2 bases, with 14 bases between. CDR3 length: 15 amino acids. The V gene's germline CDR1 is MNHEY and CDR2 SVGEGT. Profiled with immunoSEQ multiplex PCR; TCRdb holds only in-frame clones, not every one. Of some 300,000 clones listed, around nine tenths are singletons. Categorization into cohorts depended on clinical history that participants reported. This clonotype originated in a woman aged 55-70 years in a cohort exposed to, infected with or recovered from COVID-19 (not recorded which). This rearrangement joins TRBV6-2 or TRBV6-3 to TRBJ2-1, with D uncertain. The sample comprised PBMCs or T cells enriched from blood (not recorded which). The DNA for the CDR3 is TGTGCCAGCAGCGCCCCCGTGACTCCCTACAATGAGCAGTTCTTC. This encodes CASSAPVTPYNEQFF.